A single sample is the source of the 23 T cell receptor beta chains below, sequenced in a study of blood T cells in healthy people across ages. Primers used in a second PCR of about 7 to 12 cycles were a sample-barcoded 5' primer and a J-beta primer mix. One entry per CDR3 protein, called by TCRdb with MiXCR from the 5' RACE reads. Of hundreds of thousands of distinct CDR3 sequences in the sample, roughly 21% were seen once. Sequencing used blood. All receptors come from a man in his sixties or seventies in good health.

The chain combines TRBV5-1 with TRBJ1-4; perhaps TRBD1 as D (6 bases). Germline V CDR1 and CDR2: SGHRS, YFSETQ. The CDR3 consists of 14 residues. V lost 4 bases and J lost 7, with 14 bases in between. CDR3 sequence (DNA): TGCGCCAGCAGCCCCGGGGGGGCGAGTGAAAAACTGTTTTTT. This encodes CASSPGGASEKLFF. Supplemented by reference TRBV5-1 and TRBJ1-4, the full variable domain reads KAGVTQTPRYLIKTRGQQVTLSCSPISGHRSVSWYQQTPGQGLQFLFEYFSETQRNKGNFPGRFSGRQFSNSRSEMNVSTLELGDSALYLCASSPGGASEKLFFGSGTQLSVL.

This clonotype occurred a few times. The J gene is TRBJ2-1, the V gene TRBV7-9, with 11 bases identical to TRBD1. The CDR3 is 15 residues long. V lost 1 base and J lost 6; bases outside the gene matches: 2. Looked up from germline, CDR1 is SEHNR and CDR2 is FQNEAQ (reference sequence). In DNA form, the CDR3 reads TGTGCCAGCAGCTTAGGGACAGGGGGCTTCAATGAGCAGTTCTTC. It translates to CASSLGTGGFNEQFF.

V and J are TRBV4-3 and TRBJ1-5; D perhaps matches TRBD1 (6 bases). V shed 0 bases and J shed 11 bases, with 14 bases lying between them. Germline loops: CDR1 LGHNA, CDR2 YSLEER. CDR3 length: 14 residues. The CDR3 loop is CASSQEWGPLSQHF. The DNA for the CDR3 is TGCGCCAGCAGCCAAGAGTGGGGGCCGCTGTCCCAGCATTTT.

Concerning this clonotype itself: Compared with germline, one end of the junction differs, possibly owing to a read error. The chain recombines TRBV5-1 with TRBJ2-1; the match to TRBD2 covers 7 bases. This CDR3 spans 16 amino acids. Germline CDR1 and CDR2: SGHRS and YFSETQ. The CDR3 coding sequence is TGCGCCAGCAGCTTGAGTGGAGGCGGGAGTAGAGTTGAGCAGTTCTTT. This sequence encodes CASSLSGGGSRVEQFF.

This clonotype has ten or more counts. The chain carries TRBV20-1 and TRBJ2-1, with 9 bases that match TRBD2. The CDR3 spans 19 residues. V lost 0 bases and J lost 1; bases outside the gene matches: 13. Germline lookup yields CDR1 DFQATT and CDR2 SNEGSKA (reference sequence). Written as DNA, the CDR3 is TGCAGTGCTAGAGATCCCGGGATCCCAAGCGGGAGGTCCTACAATGAGCAGTTCTTC. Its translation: CSARDPGIPSGRSYNEQFF.

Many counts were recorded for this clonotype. CDR3 residues: CSARDSLYEQYF. The CDR3 nucleotides read TGCAGTGCACGGGACAGCCTCTACGAGCAGTACTTC. The J gene is TRBJ2-7, the V gene TRBV20-1; 7 bases line up with TRBD1. J gave up 3 bases and V 6 bases, and 5 bases lay outside the gene matches. From germline, CDR1 is DFQATT and CDR2 SNEGSKA (reference sequence). CDR3 length: 12 amino acids.

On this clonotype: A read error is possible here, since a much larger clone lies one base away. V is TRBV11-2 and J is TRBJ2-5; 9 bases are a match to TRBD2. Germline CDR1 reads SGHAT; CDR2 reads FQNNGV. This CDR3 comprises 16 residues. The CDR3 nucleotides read TGTGCCAGCAGCCCCTTAGCGGGAGTCGGCTACAATGAGCAGCTCTTC. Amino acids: CASSPLAGVGYNEQLF.

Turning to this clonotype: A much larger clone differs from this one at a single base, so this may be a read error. CDR3 loop: CSAVSGSGNTIYF. CDR3 coding DNA: TGCAGCGCTGTATCAGGCTCTGGAAACACCATATATTTT. This chain uses TRBV29-1 with TRBJ1-3; D gene uncertain. The CDR3 contains 13 residues. Deletions cut 7 bases from V and 0 bases from J, with 10 bases between. CDR1 is SQVTM, CDR2 ANQGSEA, per germline.

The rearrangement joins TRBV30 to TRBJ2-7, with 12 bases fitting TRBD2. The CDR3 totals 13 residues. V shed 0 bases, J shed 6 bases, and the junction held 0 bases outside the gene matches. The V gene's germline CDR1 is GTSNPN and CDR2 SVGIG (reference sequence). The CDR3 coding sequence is TGTGCCTGGAGTGTACTAGCGGGAGGCGAGCAGTACTTC. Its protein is CAWSVLAGGEQYF.

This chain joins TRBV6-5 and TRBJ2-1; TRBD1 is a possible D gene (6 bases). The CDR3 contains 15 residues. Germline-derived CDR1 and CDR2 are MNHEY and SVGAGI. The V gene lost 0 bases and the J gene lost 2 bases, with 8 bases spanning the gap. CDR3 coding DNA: TGTGCCAGCAGTTACTCCAGGGGCGCCTACAATGAGCAGTTCTTC. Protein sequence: CASSYSRGAYNEQFF.

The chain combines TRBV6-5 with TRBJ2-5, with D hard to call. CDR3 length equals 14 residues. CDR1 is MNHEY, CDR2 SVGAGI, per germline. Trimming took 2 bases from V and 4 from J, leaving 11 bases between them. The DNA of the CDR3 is TGTGCCAGCAGTTACGGTGGTGCTCCAGAGACCCAGTACTTC. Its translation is CASSYGGAPETQYF.

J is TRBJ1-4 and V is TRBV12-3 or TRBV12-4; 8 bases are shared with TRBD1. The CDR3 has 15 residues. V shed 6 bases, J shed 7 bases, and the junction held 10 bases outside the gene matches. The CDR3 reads CASSLGQGRGEKLFF. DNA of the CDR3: TGTGCCAGCAGCCTCGGACAGGGAAGAGGTGAAAAACTGTTTTTT.

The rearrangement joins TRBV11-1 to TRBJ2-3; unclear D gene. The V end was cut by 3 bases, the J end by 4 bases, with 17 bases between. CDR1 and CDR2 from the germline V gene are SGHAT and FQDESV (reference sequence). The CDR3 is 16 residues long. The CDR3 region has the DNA TGTGCCAGCAGCTTTGGATCCGAGCTGAGTGCAGATACGCAGTATTTT. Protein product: CASSFGSELSADTQYF.

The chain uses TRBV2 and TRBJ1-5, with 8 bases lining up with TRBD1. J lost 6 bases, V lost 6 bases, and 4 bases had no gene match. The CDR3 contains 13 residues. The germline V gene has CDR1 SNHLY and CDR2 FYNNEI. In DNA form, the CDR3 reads TGTGCCAGCAGACAGGGGGTAGGTCAGCCCCAGCATTTT. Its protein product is CASRQGVGQPQHF.

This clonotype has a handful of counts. The CDR3 nucleotides read TGTGCCAGCAGCTTCTGGACTAGCGGGAGTGCCTACGAGCAGTACTTC. The encoded protein is CASSFWTSGSAYEQYF. The chain recombines TRBV5-6 with TRBJ2-7; 13 nucleotides line up with TRBD2. The CDR3 spans 16 residues. CDR1 and CDR2 (germline): SGHDT, YYEEEE. Trimming at V came to 2 bases and at J to 2 bases, leaving 4 bases not matched to a gene.

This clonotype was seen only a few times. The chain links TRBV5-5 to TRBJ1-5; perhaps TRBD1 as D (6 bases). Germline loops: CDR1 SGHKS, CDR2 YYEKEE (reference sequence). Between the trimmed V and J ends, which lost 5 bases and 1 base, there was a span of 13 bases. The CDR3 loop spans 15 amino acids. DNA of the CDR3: TGTGCCAGCAGTAGCGGACAGAGCAGCAATCAGCCCCAGCATTTT. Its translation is CASSSGQSSNQPQHF.

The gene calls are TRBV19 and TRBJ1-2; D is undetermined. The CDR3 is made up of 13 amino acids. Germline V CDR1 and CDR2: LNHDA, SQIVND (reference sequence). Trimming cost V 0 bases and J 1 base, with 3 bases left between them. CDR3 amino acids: CASSIEINYGYTF. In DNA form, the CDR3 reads TGTGCCAGTAGTATAGAGATTAACTATGGCTACACCTTC.

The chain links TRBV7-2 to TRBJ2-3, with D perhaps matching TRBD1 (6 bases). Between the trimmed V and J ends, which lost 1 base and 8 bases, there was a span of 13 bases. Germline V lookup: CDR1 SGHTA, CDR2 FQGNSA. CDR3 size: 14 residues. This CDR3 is CASSLVGQQGTQYF. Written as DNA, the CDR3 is TGTGCCAGCAGCTTAGTCGGCCAACAGGGTACGCAGTATTTT.

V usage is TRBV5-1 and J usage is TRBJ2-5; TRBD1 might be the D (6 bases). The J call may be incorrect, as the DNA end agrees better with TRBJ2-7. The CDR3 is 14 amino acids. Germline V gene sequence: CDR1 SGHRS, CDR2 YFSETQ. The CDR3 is CASSWDTRSYEQYF. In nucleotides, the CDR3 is TGCGCCAGCAGTTGGGACACACGCTCCTACGAGCAGTACTTC.

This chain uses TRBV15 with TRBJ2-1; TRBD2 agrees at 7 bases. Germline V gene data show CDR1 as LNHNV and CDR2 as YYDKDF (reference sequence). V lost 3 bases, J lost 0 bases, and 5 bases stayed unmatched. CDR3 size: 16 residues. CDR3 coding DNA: TGTGCCACCAGCAGGGCTAGCGGTAGCTCCTACAATGAGCAGTTCTTC. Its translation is CATSRASGSSYNEQFF.

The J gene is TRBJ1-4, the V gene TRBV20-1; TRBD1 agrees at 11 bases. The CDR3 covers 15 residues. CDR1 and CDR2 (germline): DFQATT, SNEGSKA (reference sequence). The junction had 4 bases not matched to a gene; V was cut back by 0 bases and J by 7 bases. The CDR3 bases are TGCAGTGCTAGAGAGGGACAGGGGGGGGGTGAAAAACTGTTTTTT. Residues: CSAREGQGGGEKLFF.

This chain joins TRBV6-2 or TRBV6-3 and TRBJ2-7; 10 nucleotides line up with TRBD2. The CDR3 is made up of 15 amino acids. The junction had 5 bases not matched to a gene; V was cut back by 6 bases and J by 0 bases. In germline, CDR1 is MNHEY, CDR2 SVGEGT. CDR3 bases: TGTGCCAGCAGATCTAGCGGGAGCAGCTCCTACGAGCAGTACTTC. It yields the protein CASRSSGSSSYEQYF.

The CDR3 DNA sequence: TGCAGTGCTAGGGTAACAACTAGCGTTTACGAGCAGTACTTC. Its protein product is CSARVTTSVYEQYF. The genes are TRBV20-1 and TRBJ2-7, with 7 nucleotides matching TRBD2. There are 14 residues in the CDR3. The V gene's germline CDR1 is DFQATT and CDR2 SNEGSKA (reference sequence). J lost 4 bases, V lost 3 bases, and 9 bases had no gene match.